This passage covers 5 T cell receptor beta chains from one sample sequenced in a study of shared clonotypes between healthy human individuals. Measured with immunoSEQ multiplex PCR; TCRdb has only the in-frame clones, and not every one. The sample carries about 1.1 million clones, approximately 77% recorded once. Sequencing was performed on memory CD4+ T cells from PBMCs. This sample's subset: CD45RA-negative fraction. These receptors originate from a man aged 18 to 29 in good health. Some clones in this sample may be carry-over from other donors' samples.

This clone has at least ten counts. The sample carries other DNA sequences with the same CDR3. The V and J genes are TRBV28 and TRBJ2-7, with unresolved D. The CDR3 spans 12 residues. V lost 5 bases and J lost 3, with 8 bases in between. Looked up from germline, CDR1 is MDHEN and CDR2 is SYDVKM. The CDR3: CASSPPFYEQYF. CDR3 DNA sequence: TGTGCCAGCAGTCCCCCCTTCTACGAGCAGTACTTC. The variable domain in full, completed from reference TRBV28 and TRBJ2-7, reads DVKVTQSSRYLVKRTGEKVFLECVQDMDHENMFWYRQDPGLGLRLIYFSYDVKMKEKGDIPEGYSVSREKKERFSLILESASTNQTSMYLCASSPPFYEQYFGPGTRLTVT.

CDR3 residues: CASSLHGNEAFF. DNA of the CDR3: TGTGCCAGCAGCTTACATGGGAATGAAGCTTTCTTT. This chain links TRBV7-2 with TRBJ1-1; no clear D gene. Trimming left V 2 bases short and J 7 bases short, with 8 bases between. The CDR3 length is 12 residues. Germline V gene data show CDR1 as SGHTA and CDR2 as FQGNSA. Supplemented by reference TRBV7-2 and TRBJ1-1, the full variable domain reads GAGVSQSPSNKVTEKGKDVELRCDPISGHTALYWYRQSLGQGLEFLIYFQGNSAPDKSGLPSDRFSAERTGGSVSTLTIQRTQQEDSAVYLCASSLHGNEAFFGQGTRLTVV.

The rearrangement links TRBV2 to TRBJ2-2; D possibly corresponds to TRBD2 (7 bases). Germline CDR1 is SNHLY and CDR2 is FYNNEI. Between the trimmed V and J ends, which lost 6 bases and 1 base, there was a span of 12 bases. The CDR3 has 15 residues. The CDR3 sequence: CASRREGVNTGELFF. The CDR3 DNA follows: TGTGCCAGCAGGAGGGAGGGGGTGAACACCGGGGAGCTGTTTTTT.

The CDR3 DNA follows: TGTGCCAGCAGTTACCGTGGGGGGACCCACACCGGGGAGCTGTTTTTT. Its translation: CASSYRGGTHTGELFF. The chain employs TRBV6-6 and TRBJ2-2, with a weak D call TRBD2 (6 bases). Trimming took off 2 bases at V and 3 bases at J, with 13 bases between the two ends. CDR1 MNHNY and CDR2 SVGAGI come from the germline V gene (reference sequence). There are 16 residues in the CDR3.

The rearrangement links TRBV5-6 to TRBJ2-7, with a possible D match to TRBD2 (7 bases). The length of the CDR3 is 15 residues. Trimming pared 4 bases from V and 4 bases from J, leaving 18 bases between. The germline CDR1 and CDR2 sequences are SGHDT and YYEEEE. The CDR3 region is CASSKGGARVYEQYF. In nucleotides, the CDR3 is TGTGCCAGCAGCAAAGGGGGGGCGAGGGTTTACGAGCAGTACTTC.